These T cell receptor beta chains were read from a single sample in a study of CD8+ T cells in alopecia areata. The method was immunoSEQ multiplex PCR; TCRdb's version includes in-frame clones alone and lacks a portion of them. The sample consists of over 85,000 clones, 61% of them appearing once. Material: CD8+ T cells sorted from blood, obtained at week 4, from a patient treated with tofacitinib. Source of these receptors: a human donor with alopecia areata. Each CDR3 is given with its conserved first and last residue. A D gene is named only where the DNA matches it firmly. Expanded clones are given a class, and other clones once, few, many or no size at all.

-	TRBV5-6	TRBJ1-6	-	CASSLGLGNSPLHF	TGTGCCAGCAGCTTGGGACTGGGGAATTCACCCCTCCACTTT
-	TRBV7-6	TRBJ2-2	-	CASSSTNTGELFF	TGTGCCAGCAGCTCCACGAACACCGGGGAGCTGTTTTTT
TRBD2	TRBV6-6	TRBJ2-3	few	CASSYQREGLYNTQYF	TGTGCCAGCAGTTATCAGCGGGAGGGCCTCTACAATACGCAGTATTTT
-	TRBV7-9	TRBJ1-4	-	CASNPSGNEKLFF	TGTGCCAGCAACCCCAGTGGGAATGAAAAACTGTTTTTT
-	TRBV19	TRBJ2-7	few	CASRGLTYEQYF	TGTGCCAGTAGAGGTTTGACCTACGAGCAGTACTTC
-	TRBV27	TRBJ1-3	-	CASSWLGGNTIYF	TGTGCCAGCAGTTGGTTAGGTGGAAACACCATATATTTT
TRBD2	TRBV9	TRBJ2-5	-	CASSAETGGTQETQYF	TGTGCCAGCAGCGCGGAGACGGGGGGGACACAAGAGACCCAGTACTTC
-	TRBV7-7	TRBJ2-7	-	CASSFFRGYEQYF	TGTGCCAGCAGCTTTTTCAGGGGTTACGAGCAGTACTTC
-	TRBV29-1	TRBJ2-1	few	CSLLPLTSYNEQFF	TGCAGCTTACTTCCCCTGACTTCCTACAATGAGCAGTTCTTC
-	TRBV27	TRBJ2-3	-	CASSPLPGHSTDTQYF	TGTGCCAGCAGTCCCCTACCGGGGCACAGCACAGATACGCAGTATTTT
-	TRBV9	TRBJ2-1	-	CASSVGFGYNEQFF	TGTGCCAGCAGCGTAGGATTCGGATACAATGAGCAGTTCTTC
-	TRBV4-1	TRBJ2-7	few	CASSQEQEGYEQYF	TGCGCCAGCAGCCAAGAACAGGAGGGGTACGAGCAGTACTTC
TRBD1	TRBV2	TRBJ2-2	-	CASSVRQGKSGELFF	TGTGCCAGCAGTGTGAGACAGGGGAAATCCGGGGAGCTGTTTTTT
-	TRBV7-8	TRBJ1-2	-	CASSFGGTNYGYTF	TGTGCCAGCAGCTTTGGGGGAACTAACTATGGCTACACCTTC
TRBD2	TRBV9	TRBJ2-3	-	CASSGLAGVTDTQYF	TGTGCCAGCAGCGGACTAGCGGGGGTCACAGATACGCAGTATTTT
-	TRBV5-4	TRBJ2-2	-	CASSARDLNTGELFF	TGTGCCAGCAGCGCCCGGGATCTGAACACCGGGGAGCTGTTTTTT
TRBD1	TRBV9	TRBJ1-6	-	CASSVGQGGPNSPLHF	TGTGCCAGCAGCGTGGGACAGGGGGGTCCAAATTCACCCCTCCACTTT
-	TRBV19	TRBJ2-2	-	CASSIDRSVVNTGELFF	TGTGCCAGTAGTATAGATCGGTCAGTGGTTAACACCGGGGAGCTGTTTTTT
-	TRBV5-6	TRBJ1-5	few	CASSLAASTQPQHF	TGTGCCAGCAGCTTGGCGGCCAGTACACAGCCCCAGCATTTT
-	TRBV14	TRBJ2-7	-	CASSPPGAEQYF	TGTGCCAGCAGCCCACCCGGGGCCGAGCAGTACTTC
TRBD1	TRBV30	TRBJ1-1	-	CAWNSGTGDYTEAFF	TGTGCCTGGAATTCCGGGACAGGGGATTATACTGAAGCTTTCTTT
-	TRBV19	TRBJ1-5	once	CASTSVNQPQHF	-
TRBD1	TRBV4-1	TRBJ1-1	once	CASSHLPGQGGTEAFF	TGCGCCAGCAGCCACTTACCGGGACAGGGAGGCACTGAAGCTTTCTTT
-	TRBV10-2	TRBJ2-7	-	CASSGDGRGYEQYF	TGCGCCAGCAGTGGAGACGGAAGAGGCTACGAGCAGTACTTC
TRBD2	TRBV13	TRBJ2-7	-	CASSAQAGDEQYF	TGTGCCAGCAGCGCCCAAGCGGGAGACGAGCAGTACTTC
TRBD1	TRBV4-1	TRBJ2-6	few	CASSLTQGVLNGANVLTF	TGCGCCAGCAGCCTAACACAGGGGGTGCTTAATGGGGCCAACGTCCTGACTTTC
-	TRBV29-1	TRBJ2-7	few	CSCRDLPSYEQYF	TGCAGCTGCCGGGACCTCCCCTCCTACGAGCAGTACTTC
TRBD2	TRBV27	TRBJ2-4	-	CASSLTGEGLAKNIQYF	TGTGCCAGCAGTTTAACCGGGGAGGGACTAGCCAAAAACATTCAGTACTTC
TRBD1	TRBV27	TRBJ2-1	once	CASSDSDRGEQFF	TGTGCCAGCAGTGACTCGGACAGGGGTGAGCAGTTCTTC
-	TRBV29-1	TRBJ1-2	once	CSVEDQQVYNYGYTF	TGCAGCGTTGAAGATCAACAGGTTTATAACTATGGCTACACCTTC
-	TRBV7-9	TRBJ2-7	-	CASSLVTYEQYF	TGTGCCAGCAGCTTAGTCACCTACGAGCAGTACTTC
-	TRBV20-1	TRBJ1-2	once	CRTGVAYGYTF	TGCAGGACGGGGGTTGCCTATGGCTACACCTTC
-	TRBV13	TRBJ1-1	-	CASSSFAGAPLNTEAFF	TGTGCCAGCAGCTCCTTCGCGGGGGCCCCACTGAACACTGAAGCTTTCTTT
-	TRBV11-2	TRBJ2-1	-	CASSLGGVSYNEQFF	TGTGCCAGCAGCTTAGGGGGGGTCTCCTACAATGAGCAGTTCTTC
-	TRBV10-3	TRBJ1-2	-	CAISESQQNYGYTF	TGTGCCATCAGTGAGTCTCAACAGAACTATGGCTACACCTTC
TRBD1	TRBV30	TRBJ2-7	-	CAWSPSTGSSYEQYF	TGTGCCTGGAGTCCCTCGACAGGGAGCTCCTACGAGCAGTACTTC
-	TRBV30	TRBJ1-1	-	CAWREPRGEAFF	TGTGCCTGGAGAGAGCCAAGGGGTGAAGCTTTCTTT
-	TRBV6-5	TRBJ1-1	once	CASSYGVRNTEAFF	TGTGCCAGCAGTTACGGGGTCAGGAACACTGAAGCTTTCTTT
-	TRBV4-3	TRBJ1-2	few	CASSQDRGLTPGYTF	TGCGCCAGCAGCCAAGATCGTGGGCTTACCCCTGGCTACACCTTC
TRBD2	TRBV30	TRBJ2-7	few	CAWSVPGTSGKYEQYF	TGTGCCTGGAGTGTCCCCGGGACTAGCGGCAAATACGAGCAGTACTTC
TRBD2	TRBV7-2	TRBJ2-7	few	CASSFVKGLAGVEQYF	TGTGCCAGCAGCTTTGTAAAGGGACTAGCGGGAGTCGAGCAGTACTTC
-	TRBV10-2	TRBJ2-3	-	CASYDMWGRGDTQYF	TGCGCCAGCTATGATATGTGGGGAAGGGGAGATACGCAGTATTTT
-	TRBV27	TRBJ1-5	-	CASSFGPGDQPQHF	-
TRBD2	TRBV7-9	TRBJ2-1	-	CASSGLAGGLYNEQFF	TGTGCCAGCAGCGGACTAGCGGGAGGGCTCTACAATGAGCAGTTCTTC
-	TRBV29-1	TRBJ1-2	-	CSVEEDPFF	TGCAGCGTTGAAGAAGACCCATTCTTC
-	TRBV7-9	TRBJ2-1	-	CASSPQVDEQFF	TGTGCCAGCAGCCCCCAAGTCGATGAGCAGTTCTTC
TRBD1	TRBV25-1	TRBJ2-1	-	CASSEGQGGHEQFF	TGTGCCAGCAGTGAGGGACAGGGGGGACATGAGCAGTTCTTC
TRBD2	TRBV5-1	TRBJ2-7	-	CASSTGLASLEQYF	TGCGCCAGCAGCACGGGACTAGCGTCCCTCGAGCAGTACTTC
-	TRBV5-5	TRBJ2-3	-	CASSGTSSTDTQYF	TGTGCCAGCAGTGGCACTAGCAGCACAGATACGCAGTATTTT
-	TRBV5-1	TRBJ2-5	-	CASSLLGPQETQYF	TGCGCCAGCAGCCTATTGGGCCCCCAAGAGACCCAGTACTTC
TRBD1	TRBV10-3	TRBJ1-5	-	CAISESTGTGSNQPQHF	TGTGCCATCAGTGAGTCGACCGGGACAGGGAGCAATCAGCCCCAGCATTTT
-	TRBV6-5	TRBJ2-7	few	CASGPGRTYEQYF	TGTGCCAGCGGTCCGGGACGGACCTACGAGCAGTACTTC
TRBD2	TRBV7-8	TRBJ2-5	-	CASSLGAGGGRETQYF	TGTGCCAGCAGCTTAGGGGCCGGGGGGGGGCGAGAGACCCAGTACTTC